The 10 T cell receptor beta chains given below trace back to one sample, sequenced in a study of CD8+CD57+ T cells in acquired aplastic anemia. Genomic DNA constituted the template upon which TCR beta VDJ and CDR3 profiling was performed. TCRdb passed the reads through MiXCR, listing each CDR3 protein once. The table lists 35,000 to 45,000 distinct CDR3 sequences, 68% of them singletons, with under 25% in the top ten. The sequencing sample was made of sorted CD4+, CD8+, or CD8+CD57+ T cells (not recorded which) from PBMCs. The origin of the receptors is a human donor in good health, serving as a control.

This clonotype was detected many times. The V gene is TRBV5-4, the J gene TRBJ1-2, with a weak D call TRBD1 (5 bases). Per germline, CDR1 SGHNT and CDR2 YYREEE (reference sequence). This CDR3 contains 13 residues. The V and J ends lost 1 base and 3 bases respectively, with 7 bases between them. The CDR3 DNA sequence: TGTGCCAGCAGCTTGTCGACAGACTATGGCTACACCTTC. Residues: CASSLSTDYGYTF.

The genes are TRBV5-4 and TRBJ2-7, with 7 nucleotides matching TRBD1. V dropped 1 base and J dropped 5; count of bases not matched to a gene: 9. CDR1 is SGHNT and CDR2 is YYREEE in the germline V gene (reference sequence). This CDR3 spans 15 amino acids. CDR3 protein: CASSLSPNRGHEQYF. CDR3 DNA: TGTGCCAGCAGCTTGTCCCCAAACAGGGGCCACGAGCAGTACTTC.

This rearrangement joins TRBV20-1 to TRBJ2-7; possibly TRBD2 for D (6 bases). The V end was cut by 1 base, the J end by 3 bases, with 16 bases between. CDR3 length equals 15 residues. Per the germline V gene, CDR1 is DFQATT and CDR2 is SNEGSKA (reference sequence). The CDR3, as DNA: TGCAGTGCTAGAGGGTCTACGGGGGTACTCTACGAGCAGTACTTC. Translated: CSARGSTGVLYEQYF.

This clonotype occurred many times. The gene calls are TRBV2 and TRBJ2-6; D is uncertain. V was trimmed by 3 bases and J by 1 base, leaving 10 bases between them. CDR1 is SNHLY and CDR2 is FYNNEI in the germline V gene. The CDR3 runs to 16 residues. DNA of the CDR3: TGTGCCAGCAGTGACGGTAGGGCTTCTGGGGCCAACGTCCTGACTTTC. Translated: CASSDGRASGANVLTF.

This chain links TRBV6-1 with TRBJ1-2; D gene uncertain. The CDR3 consists of 15 residues. Trimming took off 3 bases at V and 4 bases at J, with 15 bases between the two ends. CDR1 is MNHNS, CDR2 SASEGT, per germline. The CDR3 protein is CASSDFPGSPYGYTF. The CDR3 bases are TGTGCCAGCAGTGACTTTCCCGGGTCACCCTATGGCTACACCTTC.

The chain joins TRBV10-3 to TRBJ1-5, with 10 bases matching TRBD1. Germline V gives CDR1 ENHRY, CDR2 SYGVKD. The CDR3 consists of 15 residues. J was trimmed by 7 bases and V by 8 bases; bases with no gene match: 11. The CDR3 nucleotides are TGTGCCATCCTGGTGGGGGACAGGGGTAACCAGCCCCAGCATTTT. It translates to CAILVGDRGNQPQHF.

In regard to this clonotype: A much larger clonotype is one base distant, so this may be a read error. The V and J genes are TRBV28 and TRBJ2-2; TRBD1 might be the D (5 bases). This CDR3 contains 17 residues. V gave up 3 bases and J gave up 2 bases, with 16 bases separating them. Germline V gene lookup returns CDR1 MDHEN and CDR2 SYDVKM. For the CDR3, the DNA is TGTGCCAGCAGTTTGGTTATAGGGGCAGATAACACCGGGGAGCTGTTTTTT. It yields the protein CASSLVIGADNTGELFF.

This chain uses TRBV10-3 with TRBJ2-7, with 10 bases lining up with TRBD1. V lost 0 bases and J lost 2; bases outside the gene matches: 4. Germline V gene sequence: CDR1 ENHRY, CDR2 SYGVKD. This CDR3 is 16 amino acids long. CDR3 bases: TGTGCCATCAGTGAGTCGGTGGGACAGGGGCCCTACGAGCAGTACTTC. It yields the protein CAISESVGQGPYEQYF.

A note on this clonotype: Its ends do not fully match the called genes, so a read error is possible. V gene TRBV19 combines with J gene TRBJ1-1; a weak D match, TRBD1 (6 bases). CDR1 is LNHDA and CDR2 is SQIVND in the germline V gene (reference sequence). This CDR3 has 15 residues. CDR3 bases: TGTGCCAGTAGTAAGCTAGGGGGACCGCTGAGCGGAGCTCTCTTT. Encoded protein: CASSKLGGPLSGALF. The whole variable domain, remainder taken from reference TRBV19 and TRBJ1-1, is DGGITQSPKYLFRKEGQNVTLSCEQNLNHDAMYWYRQDPGQGLRLIYYSQIVNDFQKGDIAEGYSVSREKKESFPLTVTSAQKNPTAFYLCASSKLGGPLSGALFGQGTRLTVV.

This chain links TRBV25-1 with TRBJ2-5; 10 nucleotides agree with TRBD1. The CDR3 covers 15 residues. V was clipped by 5 bases and J by 5 bases; unmatched bases: 8. Germline V CDR1 and CDR2: MGHDK, SYGVNS. The CDR3 region is CASSTGTGAFETQYF. CDR3 nucleotides: TGTGCCAGCAGTACCGGGACAGGGGCTTTTGAGACCCAGTACTTC.